The rows below give T cell receptor beta chains drawn from one sample of a study of blood T cell repertoires in COVID-19. Method: immunoSEQ multiplex PCR; TCRdb's copy keeps in-frame clones and lacks some. The data show under 60,000 clones, with approximately 86% seen just once and around 10% held by the top ten. Sequenced: peripheral blood. Receptors originate from a human donor with acute or convalescent COVID-19. The donor label of this sample is uncertain. CDR3s include the opening cysteine and the closing phenylalanine or tryptophan.

v_gene	j_gene	CDR3aa
TRBV5-5	TRBJ2-1	CASSLAGNSYNEQFF
TRBV24-1	TRBJ2-5	CATSDPRDTETQYF
TRBV7-9	TRBJ1-1	CASSSSGQGRTEAFF
TRBV18	TRBJ2-3	CASSPPSGLTIDTQYF
TRBV5-1	TRBJ2-3	CASSKRLARGDTQYF
TRBV5-1	TRBJ1-6	CASSLAGTWNPGSPLHF
TRBV18	TRBJ1-2	CASSPPGQGGGYTF
TRBV6-5	TRBJ2-7	CASSPDRGQEQYF
TRBV7-2	TRBJ1-5	CASSLVGGVVNQPQHF
TRBV7-8	TRBJ1-3	CASSSRTGTGNTIYF
TRBV10-3	TRBJ2-1	CAISGSGSGNEQFF
TRBV5-5	TRBJ2-6	CASSLEGGGAGANVLTF
TRBV3-1/TRBV3-2	TRBJ1-4	CASSPRPRVNNEKLFF
TRBV25-1	TRBJ2-2	CASRPSGGLANTGELFF
TRBV19	TRBJ2-2	CASSKQQEYDTGELFF
TRBV7-3	TRBJ2-3	CASSLSPASASSPYTQYF
TRBV5-1	TRBJ2-3	CASSFSGTSTDTQYF
TRBV3-1/TRBV3-2	TRBJ2-3	CASSRLAGDPSTDTQYF
TRBV6-2/TRBV6-3	TRBJ1-5	CASSYSTRGSNQPQHF
TRBV19	TRBJ2-7	CASRQPGQGSSYEQYF
TRBV10-1	TRBJ1-6	CASSVVSRQGSSYNSPLHF
TRBV15	TRBJ1-2	CATSRDGGRDNYGYTF
TRBV30	TRBJ2-2	CGSGGPANTGELFF
TRBV2	TRBJ2-5	CASSESRETQYF
TRBV25-1	TRBJ1-4	CASSDPTGRAEKLFF
TRBV20-1	TRBJ2-3	CSASLTGGPDTQYF
TRBV28	TRBJ1-2	CASSFQSGGARYGYTF
TRBV5-1	TRBJ2-7	CASSLGLAPSYEQYF
TRBV5-6	TRBJ2-1	CASSLAGDVNEQFF
TRBV19	TRBJ1-2	CASTISRGQGNALLGYTF
TRBV6-4	TRBJ1-1	CASSVVRNTEAFF
TRBV19	TRBJ1-4	CASSPGQGEALTNEKLFF
TRBV27	TRBJ2-1	CASSEIQGSNEQFF
TRBV3-1/TRBV3-2	TRBJ1-5	CASSQEYRPTPTSNQPQHF
TRBV20-1	TRBJ2-1	CSASPARGGTGFF
TRBV6-2/TRBV6-3	TRBJ2-7	CASSRGLAGAYEQYF
TRBV5-6	TRBJ1-6	CASSLGFSNSPLHF
TRBV14	TRBJ1-6	CASSQDHRADSPLHF
TRBV3-1/TRBV3-2	TRBJ1-1	CASSQNLPGAEAFF
TRBV5-1	TRBJ1-2	CASSIQGDWGYTF
TRBV19	TRBJ1-2	CASSIGHQNYGYTF
TRBV6-6	TRBJ1-1	CASRVIPTGNTEAFF
TRBV3-1/TRBV3-2	TRBJ1-2	CASSQASGDYTF
TRBV6-1	TRBJ1-3	CASSEAGSGGNTIYF
TRBV13	TRBJ2-3	CASSLGLGLAGVADTQYF
TRBV5-1	TRBJ2-3	CASSFIGTSGSTDTQYF
TRBV28	TRBJ1-5	CASLSLQGNQPQHF
TRBV5-1	TRBJ2-5	CASSGALGDQETQYF
TRBV10-3	TRBJ2-2	CAISVQGTGELFF
TRBV27	TRBJ2-2	CATESRGTGELFF
TRBV19	TRBJ1-4	CASNQRGLTNEKLFF
TRBV28	TRBJ2-7	CASSPQLAGAYEQYF
TRBV24-1	TRBJ1-4	CATTGSPTNEKLFF
TRBV12-3/TRBV12-4	TRBJ2-4	CASSLFDIQYF
TRBV7-4	TRBJ1-1	CASSSTTPRQGETEAFF